In this sample, the clone carrying this T cell receptor (beta chain) turned up many times. The data are from a study of T-cell memory formation after mild COVID-19. The overall study: TCR clustering was largely donor specific.

The CDR3 is made up of 16 amino acids. The J segment lost 6 bases and the V segment lost 6 bases, leaving 14 bases of the junction unmatched. TCRdb redid the calling of the 5' RACE reads with MiXCR, one entry per CDR3 protein. The table lists 150,000 to 200,000 distinct CDR3 sequences, roughly 16% of them singletons, with roughly 2.1% in the top ten. Sequenced sample: PBMCs or a T cell subset sorted from them (not recorded which). The chain is built from TRBV12-3 or TRBV12-4 and TRBJ2-1, with 7 nucleotides matching TRBD1. The receptor comes from an adult woman who had mild COVID-19 (a few samples of this study predate the infection). Cell type and time point are not known. The CDR3 loop is CASRPAGDSSSNEQFF. The CDR3 DNA follows: TGTGCCAGCAGGCCCGCCGGGGACAGCAGTTCCAATGAGCAGTTCTTC.